The 21 T cell receptor beta chains presented below share a single source sample, sequenced in a study of blood T cell repertoires in COVID-19 (dated by TCRdb to the early 2020s). Library method: the immunoSEQ multiplex PCR assay. This is the immuneACCESS table as TCRdb keeps it, with only in-frame sequences that have V and J called. A part of the clones is gone; compared with another copy, unresolved V genes explain less than half, and the rest is unexplained. This sample lists about 190,000 clones; about 88% were detected once. The leading ten clones occupy less than 3.5% of the sample. The sequenced sample consisted of peripheral blood. These receptors all come from a woman in her 30s with active or convalescent COVID-19.

The V gene is TRBV11-2, the J gene TRBJ1-5, with TRBD1 matching 8 bases. The CDR3 totals 15 residues. The V and J ends lost 5 bases and 7 bases, in that order; junction bases with no gene match: 10. CDR1 is SGHAT and CDR2 is FQNNGV in the germline V gene. As DNA, the CDR3 is TGTGCCAGCAGCCCCGGGACAGGTCCGGGGCAGCCCCAGCATTTT. It encodes CASSPGTGPGQPQHF.

The genes are TRBV7-8 and TRBJ2-3, with unresolved D. The germline V gene has CDR1 SGHVS and CDR2 FQNEAQ. The CDR3 has 13 residues. The V end lost 5 bases, the J end lost 6 bases, and 12 bases lay between the germline ends. DNA of the CDR3: TGTGCCAGCAGCCCTAGACCCGGCGATACGCAGTATTTT. Encoded protein: CASSPRPGDTQYF.

This chain joins TRBV4-1 and TRBJ1-1, with TRBD1 as a possible D gene (6 bases). CDR3 length equals 14 residues. The V and J ends lost 4 bases and 4 bases respectively, with 13 bases between them. CDR1 is MGHRA, CDR2 YSYEKL, per germline. CDR3 coding DNA: TGCGCCAGCAGCCCCAGCCAGGGGACCACTGAAGCTTTCTTT. This translates into CASSPSQGTTEAFF.

The rearrangement links TRBV24-1 to TRBJ1-1, with 7 bases fitting TRBD1. The CDR3 has 17 amino acids. J was trimmed by 5 bases and V by 3 bases; bases with no gene match: 14. In germline, CDR1 is KGHDR, CDR2 SFDVKD. The CDR3 coding sequence is TGTGCCACCAGTGATAAACCACAGGGGAATTTTAAGACTGAAGCTTTCTTT. Translation gives CATSDKPQGNFKTEAFF.

V gene TRBV15 combines with J gene TRBJ1-2, with D possibly TRBD1 on 5 matching bases. The CDR3 has 15 amino acids. CDR1 is LNHNV, CDR2 YYDKDF, per germline (reference sequence). V lost 1 base to trimming and J lost 4 bases, with 13 bases between them. The CDR3 DNA reads as TGTGCCACCAGCAGAGTGGGACGGCGGGGCTATGGCTACACCTTC. Encoded protein: CATSRVGRRGYGYTF.

The V gene is TRBV2, the J gene TRBJ1-2; a possible D gene is TRBD1 (5 bases). Germline CDR1 reads SNHLY; CDR2 reads FYNNEI. V dropped 2 bases and J dropped 2 bases, with 9 bases sitting between them. The CDR3 length is 14 residues. The CDR3 is CASSEQGSNYGYTF. Here the CDR3 DNA reads TGTGCCAGCAGTGAACAGGGCTCAAACTATGGCTACACCTTC.

V usage is TRBV7-2 and J usage is TRBJ1-1, with D hard to call. Trimming left V 0 bases short and J 1 base short, with 6 bases between. CDR3 length: 14 residues. The germline gives CDR1 SGHTA, CDR2 FQGNSA. In DNA form, the CDR3 reads TGTGCCAGCAGCTTAGCCCCGGGGAACACTGAAGCTTTCTTT. It codes for CASSLAPGNTEAFF.

The chain carries TRBV6-1 and TRBJ1-6; D might be TRBD1 (6 bases). CDR3 length: 17 amino acids. The germline gives CDR1 MNHNS, CDR2 SASEGT. Trimming removed 0 bases at V and 1 base at J, with 10 bases between. The CDR3 is CASSEAWGTSYNSPLHF. CDR3 in DNA: TGTGCCAGCAGTGAAGCCTGGGGGACATCCTATAATTCACCCCTCCACTTT.

This clone has just a few counts. This sequence joins TRBV10-3 and TRBJ2-1; 9 bases map to TRBD2. CDR3 size: 15 residues. V shed 8 bases, J shed 6 bases, and the junction held 11 bases outside the gene matches. Germline lookup yields CDR1 ENHRY and CDR2 SYGVKD. The DNA of the CDR3 is TGTGCCATCGGATTCGGCGGGAGGGGGGCCAATGAGCAGTTCTTC. Translating it yields CAIGFGGRGANEQFF.

This clone came up once. The chain links TRBV18 to TRBJ2-7; TRBD1 matches at 7 bases. V dropped 3 bases and J dropped 4; count of bases not matched to a gene: 0. From germline, CDR1 is KGHSH and CDR2 LQKENI. This CDR3 comprises 12 residues. The CDR3 is CASSPGQYEQYF. CDR3 nucleotides: TGTGCCAGCTCACCGGGACAGTACGAGCAGTACTTC. Based on the CDR3 plus reference TRBV18 and TRBJ2-7, the full variable domain is NAGVMQNPRHLVRRRGQEARLRCSPMKGHSHVYWYRQLPEEGLKFMVYLQKENIIDESGMPKERFSAEFPKEGPSILRIQQVVRGDSAAYFCASSPGQYEQYFGPGTRLTVT.

This clone was counted only a few times. This sequence joins TRBV25-1 and TRBJ1-1; TRBD1 aligns across 10 bases. The CDR3 has 13 residues. Germline CDR1 reads MGHDK; CDR2 reads SYGVNS. The junction had 2 bases not matched to a gene; V was cut back by 4 bases and J by 6 bases. CDR3 in amino acids: CASSVGQGAEAFF. The CDR3 nucleotides are TGTGCCAGCAGTGTCGGACAGGGGGCTGAAGCTTTCTTT.

This chain connects TRBV9 to TRBJ1-4, with TRBD1 as a possible D gene (5 bases). V dropped 3 bases and J dropped 3 bases, with 15 bases sitting between them. The CDR3 is made up of 16 amino acids. The germline CDR1 and CDR2 sequences are SGDLS and YYNGEE. This chain's CDR3 is CASSAQGMGSNEKLFF. Here the CDR3 DNA reads TGTGCCAGCAGCGCCCAGGGTATGGGGTCTAATGAAAAACTGTTTTTT.

This clone is a singleton in its sample. This chain links TRBV5-1 with TRBJ1-1; D perhaps matches TRBD1 (5 bases). The CDR3 runs 16 residues. Per germline, CDR1 SGHRS and CDR2 YFSETQ. With 4 bases removed from V and 1 base from J, the gap between germline ends came to 17 bases. In DNA form, the CDR3 reads TGCGCCAGCAGCGGGGCTCAGGGCCGGAGGAACACTGAAGCTTTCTTT. Translated: CASSGAQGRRNTEAFF.

This clone came up once. One junction end disagrees with the germline gene, perhaps due to a read error. The V call is TRBV19, the J call TRBJ2-3, with 7 bases that match TRBD2. Germline-derived CDR1 and CDR2 are LNHDA and SQIVND (reference sequence). This CDR3 comprises 14 residues. The CDR3 coding sequence is TGTGCCAGTAGAATAGCGGGTAGCACAGATACGCAGTATTTT. Its protein product is CASRIAGSTDTQYF.

The V call is TRBV19, the J call TRBJ1-1, with a tentative D call TRBD1 (6 bases). This CDR3 spans 14 amino acids. V lost 8 bases to trimming and J lost 6 bases, with 19 bases between them. Per germline, CDR1 LNHDA and CDR2 SQIVND (reference sequence). CDR3 residues: CASHHLQGTPEAFF. The CDR3 DNA follows: TGTGCCAGTCACCACTTGCAGGGGACCCCTGAAGCTTTCTTT.

This chain joins TRBV5-8 and TRBJ1-1; D remains ambiguous. V was cut by 2 bases and J by 1 base, with 18 bases left in between. The germline V gene encodes CDR1 SGHTS and CDR2 YDEGEE. This CDR3 region has 17 residues. CDR3 bases: TGTGCCAGCAGCTTTGCCCCACTATTGACGGCGAACACTGAAGCTTTCTTT. The encoded protein is CASSFAPLLTANTEAFF.

The V and J genes are TRBV28 and TRBJ1-1, with D possibly being TRBD1 (6 bases). CDR1 is MDHEN and CDR2 is SYDVKM in the germline V gene. The CDR3 has 15 amino acids. V shed 2 bases and J shed 1 base, with 11 bases lying between them. The CDR3 region has the DNA TGTGCCAGCAGTTTAGTCCTCAGGGGGAACACTGAAGCTTTCTTT. The encoded protein is CASSLVLRGNTEAFF.

The chain carries TRBV5-8 and TRBJ1-5, with D perhaps matching TRBD1 (6 bases). This CDR3 is built from 15 residues. The V and J ends lost 4 bases and 1 base respectively, with 12 bases between them. Germline CDR1 reads SGHTS; CDR2 reads YDEGEE. The CDR3 spells CASSSRGVSNQPQHF. The DNA for the CDR3 is TGTGCCAGCAGCAGCAGGGGAGTCAGCAATCAGCCCCAGCATTTT.

The chain has TRBV19 and TRBJ2-1, with 15 nucleotides matching TRBD2. Germline V gives CDR1 LNHDA, CDR2 SQIVND (reference sequence). The length of the CDR3 is 17 residues. Trimming took 5 bases from V and 6 from J; bases not matched to a gene: 8. The CDR3 protein is CASSSGLAGGSRNEQFF. CDR3 in DNA: TGTGCCAGTAGTTCGGGACTAGCGGGAGGATCACGCAATGAGCAGTTCTTC.

J is TRBJ2-7 and V is TRBV7-9; 15 bases line up with TRBD2. J lost 5 bases, V lost 7 bases, and 12 bases had no gene match. The CDR3 is 17 amino acids. Germline V gene lookup returns CDR1 SEHNR and CDR2 FQNEAQ (reference sequence). As DNA, the CDR3 is TGTGCCAGCAACCGAGGCGGACTAGCGGGAGGGCGCGACGAGCAGTACTTC. It yields the protein CASNRGGLAGGRDEQYF.

The V call is TRBV6-6, the J call TRBJ2-1; D unclear. Germline CDR1 is MNHNY and CDR2 is SVGAGI (reference sequence). V gave up 6 bases and J gave up 1 base, with 13 bases separating them. The CDR3 sequence is 15 residues long. CDR3 nucleotides: TGTGCCAGCAGGAGGTTGGTACAATCCTACAATGAGCAGTTCTTC. The encoded protein is CASRRLVQSYNEQFF.